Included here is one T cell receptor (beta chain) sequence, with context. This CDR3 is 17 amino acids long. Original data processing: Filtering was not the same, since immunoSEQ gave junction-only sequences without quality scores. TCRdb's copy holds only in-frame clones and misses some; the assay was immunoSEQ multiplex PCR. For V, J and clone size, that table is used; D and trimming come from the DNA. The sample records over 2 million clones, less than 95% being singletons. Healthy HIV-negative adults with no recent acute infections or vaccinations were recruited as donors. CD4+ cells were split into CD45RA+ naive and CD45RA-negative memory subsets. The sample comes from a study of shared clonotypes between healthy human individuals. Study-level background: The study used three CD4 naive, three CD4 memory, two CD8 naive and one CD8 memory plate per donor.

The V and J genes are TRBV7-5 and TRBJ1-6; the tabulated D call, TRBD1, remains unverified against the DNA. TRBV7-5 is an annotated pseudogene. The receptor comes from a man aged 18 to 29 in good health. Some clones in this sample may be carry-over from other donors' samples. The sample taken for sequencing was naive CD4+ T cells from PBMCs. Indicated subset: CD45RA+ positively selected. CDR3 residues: CARSRTGVSSYNSPLHF. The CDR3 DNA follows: TGTGCCAGAAGCCGGACAGGGGTGAGCTCCTATAATTCACCCCTCCACTTT.